These 19 T cell receptor beta chains originate from one sample sequenced in a study of T cells in women clearing cervical HPV infection. Here immunoSEQ multiplex PCR was the method, and the copy in TCRdb shows in-frame clones only, minus some. The table lists tens of thousands of clones. What was sequenced was blood buffy coat. The receptors were gathered from a woman aged 18 to 69 with a cervical HPV16 infection that either progressed to CIN3+ or cleared (not recorded which).

As to this clone: The DNA ends 3 residues before the CDR3 does, and the rest of the CDR3 is filled in from the germline J gene. The chain couples TRBV10-3 to TRBJ1-2, with D possibly being TRBD1 (6 bases). The germline gives CDR1 ENHRY, CDR2 SYGVKD. V was cut by 0 bases and J by 4 bases, with 12 bases left in between. The CDR3 has 15 amino acids. CDR3 DNA (partial): TGTGCCATCAGTGAGTCGGGTGGACAGAGCTATGGC. It specifies CAISESGGQSYG. The entire CDR3 is CAISESGGQSYGYTF.

In regard to this clone: Read coverage stops 3 residues before the CDR3 terminus; the germline J gene supplies the remainder. V usage is TRBV11-3 and J usage is TRBJ2-5; 9 bases line up with TRBD1. This CDR3 contains 13 residues. The J segment lost 5 bases and the V segment lost 5 bases, leaving 3 bases of the junction unmatched. CDR1 and CDR2 (germline): SGHNT, YENEEA. The CDR3 loop reads CASSVTGGETQYF. The covered CDR3 bases are TGTGCCAGCAGCGTGACAGGGGGGGAGACC.

Notes on this clone: The CDR3 end falls 3 residues outside the read, so it is completed with the germline J gene. The rearrangement uses TRBV6-1 and TRBJ2-3, with a tentative D call TRBD1 (6 bases). The CDR3 extends over 15 amino acids. The V gene's germline CDR1 is MNHNS and CDR2 SASEGT. V shed 2 bases and J shed 4 bases, with 13 bases lying between them. The CDR3 DNA, read in part, is TGTGCCAGCAGTGAATCGCGTGGGGGCGCAGATACG. Translated, it gives CASSESRGGADT. The complete CDR3 reads CASSESRGGADTQYF.

Of note for this clone: The read is 3 residues too short to cover the CDR3 end, so that end is filled in from the germline J gene. This chain connects TRBV4-1 to TRBJ2-3; possible D gene TRBD2, 6 bases. Germline CDR1 reads MGHRA; CDR2 reads YSYEKL. This CDR3 is built from 14 residues. Deletions cut 4 bases from V and 8 bases from J, with 16 bases between. The covered CDR3 bases are TGCGCCAGCAGCCCCCGATCCGTGCGGGGTACG. It is translated as CASSPRSVRGT. The full CDR3 is CASSPRSVRGTQYF.

Of note for this clone: The CDR3 is cut off 3 residues early in the read; its end comes from the germline J gene. The gene calls are TRBV11-2 and TRBJ1-5; D ambiguous. This CDR3 contains 13 residues. V lost 4 bases and J 6 bases, leaving 10 bases between the germline ends. Germline V gene sequence: CDR1 SGHAT, CDR2 FQNNGV. This chain's CDR3 is CASSSQEGQPQHF. CDR3 DNA, as far as it was read: TGTGCCAGCAGCTCACAAGAAGGTCAGCCC. Looking up the rest from reference TRBV11-2 and TRBJ1-5 gives the full variable domain: EAGVAQSPRYKIIEKRQSVAFWCNPISGHATLYWYQQILGQGPKLLIQFQNNGVVDDSQLPKDRFSAERLKGVDSTLKIQPAKLEDSAVYLCASSSQEGQPQHFGDGTRLSIL.

As regards this clone: The missing CDR3 end, 3 residues past where the read stops, is filled in from the germline J gene. The rearrangement links TRBV20-1 to TRBJ2-3; D perhaps matches TRBD2 (5 bases). From germline, CDR1 is DFQATT and CDR2 SNEGSKA (reference sequence). CDR3 length: 16 residues. V lost 1 base, J lost 0 bases, and 14 bases lay in between. The sequenced CDR3 bases are TGCAGTGCTAGAGGACCCCATCGGGGAAGCACAGATACG. The encoded protein is CSARGPHRGSTDT. The entire CDR3 reads CSARGPHRGSTDTQYF.

Note on this clone: The CDR3 goes on 3 residues after the read ends, and that part is filled in from the germline J gene. This chain joins TRBV5-6 and TRBJ2-1; TRBD1 might be the D (6 bases). Germline CDR1 is SGHDT and CDR2 is YYEEEE. The germline V and J ends were trimmed by 1 base and 7 bases, with 15 bases remaining between them. The CDR3 runs to 15 residues. The CDR3 bases that were read are TGTGCCAGCAGCTTGTACAGGGTAACACTTAATGAG. Amino acids: CASSLYRVTLNE. The entire CDR3 reads CASSLYRVTLNEQFF. The whole variable domain, filled in from reference TRBV5-6 and TRBJ2-1, reads DAGVTQSPTHLIKTRGQQVTLRCSPKSGHDTVSWYQQALGQGPQFIFQYYEEEERQRGNFPDRFSGHQFPNYSSELNVNALLLGDSALYLCASSLYRVTLNEQFFGPGTRLTVL.

A word on this clone: The read finishes 3 residues shy of the CDR3 end, and the germline J gene is used to complete it. The J gene is TRBJ2-2, the V gene TRBV18; TRBD1 matches at 8 bases. The V segment lost 4 bases and the J segment 3 bases; nucleotides outside the gene matches: 4. Germline values: CDR1 KGHSH, CDR2 LQKENI. CDR3 size: 15 residues. The CDR3 reads CASSRLDRDTGELFF. CDR3 DNA (partial): TGTGCCAGCTCACGACTGGACAGGGACACCGGGGAG.

Remarks on this clone: From the germline J gene comes the end of the CDR3, since the read stops 3 residues before it. This chain uses TRBV10-1 with TRBJ2-5, with D maybe TRBD2 (6 bases). The CDR3 sequence is 13 residues long. Germline-derived CDR1 and CDR2 are WNHNN and SYGVQD (reference sequence). Deletions cut 3 bases from V and 3 bases from J, with 8 bases between. CDR3 DNA (partial): TGCGCCAGCAGTGATAGCGGAGAAGAGACC. Protein: CASSDSGEET. The entire CDR3 sequence reads CASSDSGEETQYF.

Details on this clone: The read ends 3 residues early relative to the CDR3; the germline J gene fills the gap. V gene TRBV5-1 combines with J gene TRBJ2-7; 11 nucleotides agree with TRBD1. Germline values: CDR1 SGHRS, CDR2 YFSETQ. The ends lost 10 bases at V and 4 bases at J; junction bases unmatched: 10. CDR3 size: 14 residues. The CDR3 here is CASRYGDRGYEQYF. The CDR3 bases that were read are TGCGCCTCCCGCTACGGGGACAGGGGGTACGAG.

Comment on this clone: Read coverage stops 3 residues before the CDR3 terminus; the germline J gene supplies the remainder. The chain is built from TRBV6-2 or TRBV6-3 and TRBJ2-7; D might be TRBD2 (5 bases). With 6 bases removed from V and 6 bases from J, the gap between germline ends came to 12 bases. The CDR3 is 12 residues long. Looked up from germline, CDR1 is MNHEY and CDR2 is SVGEGT. The DNA read from the CDR3 is TGTGCCAGCAGCCGAGACTATCGCGAG. This encodes CASSRDYRE. The full CDR3 reads CASSRDYREQYF.

The DNA read from the CDR3 is TGTGCCACCGTGCACAGGGGGCTAGGGGGCACTGAA. Translation: CATVHRGLGGTE. In full, the CDR3 is CATVHRGLGGTEAFF. The chain combines TRBV6-2 or TRBV6-3 with TRBJ1-1, with 9 positions matching TRBD1. With the read ending 3 residues before the CDR3 end, the germline J gene is used to fill in that end. This CDR3 contains 15 residues. V was clipped by 10 bases and J by 4 bases; unmatched bases: 13. Per germline, CDR1 MNHEY and CDR2 SVGEGT.

Details on this clone: With the read ending 3 residues before the CDR3 end, the germline J gene is used to fill in that end. This chain uses TRBV6-2 or TRBV6-3 with TRBJ2-2, with TRBD1 as a possible D gene (5 bases). The CDR3 runs to 14 residues. The V end lost 0 bases, the J end lost 7 bases, and 9 bases lay between the germline ends. Germline values: CDR1 MNHEY, CDR2 SVGEGT. The sequenced part of the CDR3 DNA is TGTGCCAGCAGTTACTCAGGGGAAGTCGGGGAG. This sequence encodes CASSYSGEVGE. The CDR3 as a whole reads CASSYSGEVGELFF.

Concerning this clone itself: The read falls 3 residues short of the CDR3 end, and the missing part is taken from the germline J gene. V is TRBV20-1 and J is TRBJ1-6, with D maybe TRBD1 (6 bases). The V end lost 5 bases, the J end lost 6 bases, and 11 bases lay between the germline ends. Germline CDR1 reads DFQATT; CDR2 reads SNEGSKA (reference sequence). This CDR3 region has 13 residues. The CDR3 is CSARTELNSPLHF. The sequenced CDR3 bases are TGCAGTGCTCGGACAGAGCTTAATTCACCC.

Turning to this clone: The missing CDR3 end, 3 residues past where the read stops, is filled in from the germline J gene. The J gene is TRBJ1-2, the V gene TRBV2, with D unclear. Germline V gives CDR1 SNHLY, CDR2 FYNNEI. Trimming shortened V by 4 bases and J by 7 bases, and 4 bases separated the two germline ends. This CDR3 has 10 residues. The sequenced CDR3 bases are TGTGCCAGCAGTGTCAGTGGC. Its protein is CASSVSG. The full CDR3 protein is CASSVSGYTF.

In regard to this clone: Read sequence stops 3 residues before the CDR3 end, and the germline J gene provides the missing end. The chain uses TRBV20-1 and TRBJ1-2; 8 bases agree with TRBD1. The CDR3 runs 14 residues. The germline CDR1 and CDR2 sequences are DFQATT and SNEGSKA (reference sequence). V lost 6 bases and J lost 4; bases outside the gene matches: 10. The CDR3 sequence: CSATQGAQGYGYTF. The sequenced CDR3 bases are TGCAGTGCCACCCAGGGGGCGCAGGGCTATGGC.

Points on this clone: The DNA ends 3 residues before the CDR3 does, and the rest of the CDR3 is filled in from the germline J gene. This chain links TRBV28 with TRBJ2-7; TRBD1 aligns across 10 bases. From germline, CDR1 is MDHEN and CDR2 SYDVKM. V lost 2 bases and J lost 3; bases outside the gene matches: 7. This CDR3 contains 16 residues. CDR3 amino acids: CASSLSGTGAIYEQYF. Partial CDR3 DNA: TGTGCCAGCAGTTTAAGTGGGACAGGGGCTATCTACGAG.

With respect to this clone: The sequence runs out 3 residues before the end of the CDR3; the remainder is reconstructed from the germline J gene. The chain recombines TRBV5-5 with TRBJ1-1; 12 bases line up with TRBD1. CDR3 length equals 14 residues. Germline V gene sequence: CDR1 SGHKS, CDR2 YYEKEE (reference sequence). The J segment lost 6 bases and the V segment lost 7 bases, leaving 7 bases of the junction unmatched. The part of the CDR3 DNA that was read is TGTGCCAGCTCCCTCGGGACAGGGGGCGCTGAA. Protein product: CASSLGTGGAE. The whole CDR3 sequence is CASSLGTGGAEAFF.

As for this clone: The CDR3 end lies 3 residues beyond the end of the read and is filled in from the germline J gene. The chain couples TRBV4-1 to TRBJ2-7; TRBD1 matches at 9 bases. The germline V gene encodes CDR1 MGHRA and CDR2 YSYEKL. Trimming removed 0 bases from V and 3 bases from J; junction bases left unmatched: 3. This CDR3 is built from 15 residues. CDR3 loop: CASSQDGDRDYEQYF. Incomplete CDR3 DNA: TGCGCCAGCAGCCAAGACGGGGACAGGGACTACGAG.